This paragraph reports one TCR beta chain. This record belongs to a study of OX40 agonist ivuxolimab in advanced cancers. Whole-study context: Dose-escalation patients' cancers were hepatocellular carcinoma, melanoma, renal cell or head and neck cancer. Therapy given before enrollment (anti-PD-1, anti-PD-L1 or anti-CTLA-4) was allowed, and approximately 40% had some.

Measured with immunoSEQ multiplex PCR; TCRdb has only the in-frame clones, and not every one. The data show 100,000 to 150,000 clones, roughly 92% seen once. Autoimmune disease history or systemic immunosuppression meant exclusion. Trimming took off 4 bases at V and 0 bases at J, with 7 bases between the two ends. The CDR3 has 13 amino acids. Per the germline V gene, CDR1 is SQVTM and CDR2 is ANQGSEA. The rearrangement uses TRBV29-1 and TRBJ1-3; unclear D gene. This sequence was found in an adult with an advanced solid tumor such as melanoma, head and neck, liver or kidney cancer. Sample: CD4+ or CD8+ T cells sorted from blood, taken in a trial of the OX40 agonist ivuxolimab. CDR3 protein: CSVGDSSGNTIYF. Here the CDR3 DNA reads TGCAGCGTTGGAGATAGCTCTGGAAACACCATATATTTT.